This T cell receptor beta chain was captured in a study of blood T cells in healthy people across ages. Looked up from germline, CDR1 is MGHRA and CDR2 is YSYEKL. The CDR3 sequence is 13 residues long. The V and J ends lost 0 bases and 13 bases respectively, with 13 bases between them. Combining a sample-barcoded 5' primer with a J-beta primer mix, a second PCR ran for 7 to 11 cycles. From the 5' RACE reads, TCRdb called clonotypes with MiXCR, one entry per CDR3 protein. The sample carries about 930,000 distinct CDR3 sequences, 25% to 30% recorded once. The same specimen was also included in a second study, on T cells of mothers and their children.

Source material: blood. The V gene is TRBV4-1, the J gene TRBJ2-1; maybe TRBD2 (6 bases). The TCR sequence derives from a woman in her thirties or forties in good health. The CDR3 DNA is TGCGCCAGCAGCCAAGACGGAGGGCCAGGCCAGTTCTTC. As protein: CASSQDGGPGQFF.